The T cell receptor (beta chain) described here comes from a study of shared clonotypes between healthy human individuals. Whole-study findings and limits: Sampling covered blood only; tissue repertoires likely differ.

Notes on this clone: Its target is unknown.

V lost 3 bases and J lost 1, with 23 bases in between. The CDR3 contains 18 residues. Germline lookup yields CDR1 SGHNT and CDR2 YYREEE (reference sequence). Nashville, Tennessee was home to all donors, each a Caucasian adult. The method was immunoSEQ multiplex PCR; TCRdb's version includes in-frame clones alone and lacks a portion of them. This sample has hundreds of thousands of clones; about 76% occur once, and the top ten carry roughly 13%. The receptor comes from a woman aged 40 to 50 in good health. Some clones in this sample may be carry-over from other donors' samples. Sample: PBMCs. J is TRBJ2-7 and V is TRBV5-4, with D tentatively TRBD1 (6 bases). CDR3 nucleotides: TGTGCCAGCAGCTCCGAGGACCAACTGGGGGCCTTATCCTACGAGCAGTACTTC. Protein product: CASSSEDQLGALSYEQYF.